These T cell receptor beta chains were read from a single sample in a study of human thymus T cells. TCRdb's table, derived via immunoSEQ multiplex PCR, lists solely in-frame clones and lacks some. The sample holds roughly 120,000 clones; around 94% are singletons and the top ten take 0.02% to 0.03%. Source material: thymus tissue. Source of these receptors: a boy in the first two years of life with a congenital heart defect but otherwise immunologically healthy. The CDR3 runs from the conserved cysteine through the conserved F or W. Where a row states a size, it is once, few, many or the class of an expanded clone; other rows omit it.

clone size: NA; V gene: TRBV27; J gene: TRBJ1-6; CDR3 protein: CASSPTGQGSRSYNSPLHF
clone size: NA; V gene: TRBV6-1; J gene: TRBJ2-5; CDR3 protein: CASSVPGHSMGETQYF
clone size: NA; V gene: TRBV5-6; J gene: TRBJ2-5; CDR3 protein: CASSLWDRGKETQYF
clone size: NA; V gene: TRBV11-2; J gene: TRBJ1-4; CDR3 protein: CASSPATGEANEKLFF
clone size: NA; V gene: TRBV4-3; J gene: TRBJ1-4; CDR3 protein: CASSQVASPNEKLFF
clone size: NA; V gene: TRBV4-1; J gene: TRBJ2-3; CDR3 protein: CATGTDTQYF
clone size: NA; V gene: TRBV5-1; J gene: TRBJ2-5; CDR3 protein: CASSWRGETQYF
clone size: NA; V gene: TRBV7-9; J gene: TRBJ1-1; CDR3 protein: CASSLIPCAPETRNTEAFF
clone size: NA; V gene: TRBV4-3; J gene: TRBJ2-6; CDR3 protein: CASSQVFPGTNSGANVLTF
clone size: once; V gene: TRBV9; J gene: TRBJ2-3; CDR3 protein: CASSLMTRTDTQYF
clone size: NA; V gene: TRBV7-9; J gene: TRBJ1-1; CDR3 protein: CASSFGQGGIKRSEAFF
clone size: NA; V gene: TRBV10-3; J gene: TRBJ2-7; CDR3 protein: CAISGWESYEQYF
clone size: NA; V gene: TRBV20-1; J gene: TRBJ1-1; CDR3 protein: CSYGGNTEAFF
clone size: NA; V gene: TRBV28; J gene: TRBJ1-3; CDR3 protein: CASSHTGQGTGNTIYF
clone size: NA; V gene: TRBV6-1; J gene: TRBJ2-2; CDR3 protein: CASRTEVNTGELFF
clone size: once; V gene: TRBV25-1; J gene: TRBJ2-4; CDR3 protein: CASSEFPPPRAKNIQYF
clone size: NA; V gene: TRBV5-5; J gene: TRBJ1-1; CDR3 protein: CASSYPGREEAFF
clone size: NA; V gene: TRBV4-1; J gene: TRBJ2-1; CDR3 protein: CASSQGLGDNEQFF
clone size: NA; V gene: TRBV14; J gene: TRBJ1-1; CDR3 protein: CASRGSREPFF
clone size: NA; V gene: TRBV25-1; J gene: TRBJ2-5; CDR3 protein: CASRGRYPNQETQYF
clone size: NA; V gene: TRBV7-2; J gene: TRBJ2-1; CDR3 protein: CASSLNRMTSSYNEQFF
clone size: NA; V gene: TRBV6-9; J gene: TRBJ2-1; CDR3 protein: CASSYRTSGENEQFF
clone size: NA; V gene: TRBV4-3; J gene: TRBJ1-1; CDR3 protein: CASSPQGVYTEAFF
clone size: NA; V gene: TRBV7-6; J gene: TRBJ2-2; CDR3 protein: CAILSGGATGELFF
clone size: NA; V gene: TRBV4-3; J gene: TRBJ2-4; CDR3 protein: CASSQGGLGPRDIQYF
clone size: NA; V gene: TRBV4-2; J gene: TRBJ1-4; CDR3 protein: CASSQENTPKVATNEKLFF
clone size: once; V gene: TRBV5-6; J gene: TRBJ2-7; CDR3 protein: CASSTTGGTTYEQYF
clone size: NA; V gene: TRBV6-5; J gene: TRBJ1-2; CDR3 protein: CASSYSRTGHDGYTF
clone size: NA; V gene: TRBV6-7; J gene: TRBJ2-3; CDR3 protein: CASRKRGSTQYF
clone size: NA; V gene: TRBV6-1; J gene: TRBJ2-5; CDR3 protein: CASNRTGAGGETQYF
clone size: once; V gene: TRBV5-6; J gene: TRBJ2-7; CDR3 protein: CASSKDRVHEQYF
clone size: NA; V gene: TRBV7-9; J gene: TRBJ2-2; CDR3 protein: CASDQAIRELFF
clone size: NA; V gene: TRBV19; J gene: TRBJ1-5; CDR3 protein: CASSMGTADYSNQPQHF
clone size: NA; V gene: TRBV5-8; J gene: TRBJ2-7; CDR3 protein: CASSSRTSGYYEQYF
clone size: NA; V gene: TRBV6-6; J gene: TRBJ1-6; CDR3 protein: CASSYKEDHSPLHF
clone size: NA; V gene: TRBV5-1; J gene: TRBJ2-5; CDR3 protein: CASSLVSGQAYQETQYF